Following are 17 T cell receptor beta chains from one sample sequenced in a study of neurological immune-mediated disorders. Time point: technical triplicate 2. TCRdb re-analysed the 5' RACE reads in MiXCR, keeping a single row per CDR3 protein. The table lists about 59,000 distinct CDR3 sequences, 24% of them singletons, with about 4.5% in the top ten. Specimen: PBMCs. These receptors were collected from a man in his 60s with HTLV-1-associated myelopathy (HAM/TSP).

Concerning this clonotype itself: A read error may account for a junction end that differs from germline. The chain combines TRBV5-1 with TRBJ1-1; D is uncertain. The CDR3 spans 13 residues. The germline V gene has CDR1 SGHRS and CDR2 YFSETQ. The DNA of the CDR3 is TGCGCCAACAGCCCCAAATCCCTTGCAGGAGCTTTCTTT. This encodes CANSPKSLAGAFF.

This sequence joins TRBV7-9 and TRBJ2-2, with 8 bases matching TRBD1. The CDR3 extends over 14 amino acids. The V gene's germline CDR1 is SEHNR and CDR2 FQNEAQ (reference sequence). V was clipped by 5 bases and J by 7 bases; unmatched bases: 6. The CDR3 sequence is CASSPRGQGGELFF. In DNA form, the CDR3 reads TGTGCCAGCAGCCCCCGAGGACAGGGCGGGGAGCTGTTTTTT.

This clonotype was seen ten or more times. The rearrangement links TRBV6-1 to TRBJ2-7, with a possible D match to TRBD2 (5 bases). Trimming left V 6 bases short and J 5 bases short, with 14 bases between. CDR1 is MNHNS and CDR2 is SASEGT in the germline V gene. The CDR3 has 13 residues. CDR3 sequence reads: CASSPGVINEQYF. DNA for the CDR3: TGTGCCAGCAGCCCCGGGGTTATTAACGAGCAGTACTTC.

J is TRBJ2-7 and V is TRBV4-1, with TRBD2 identical over 14 bases. V was pared by 3 bases and J by 7 bases, with 5 bases of the junction left unmatched. In germline, CDR1 is MGHRA, CDR2 YSYEKL. This CDR3 comprises 15 residues. The CDR3 reads CASSQGLAGAGEQYF. The CDR3 region has the DNA TGCGCCAGCAGCCAGGGACTAGCGGGAGCCGGGGAGCAGTACTTC.

The chain has TRBV6-1 and TRBJ1-5, with 10 positions matching TRBD1. Looked up from germline, CDR1 is MNHNS and CDR2 is SASEGT. The length of the CDR3 is 16 residues. V lost 3 bases, J lost 6 bases, and 8 bases stayed unmatched. The CDR3 is CASSDPTGGRSQPQHF. The CDR3 DNA follows: TGTGCCAGCAGTGACCCGACAGGGGGCAGGAGTCAGCCCCAGCATTTT.

At least ten counts were recorded for this clonotype. The chain is built from TRBV6-6 and TRBJ1-4, with D unresolved. The CDR3 sequence is 14 residues long. V was cut by 4 bases and J by 5 bases, with 11 bases left in between. The germline gives CDR1 MNHNY, CDR2 SVGAGI (reference sequence). DNA for the CDR3: TGTGCCAGCAGTTTTCTCGGGCCGAATGAAAAACTGTTTTTT. It yields the protein CASSFLGPNEKLFF.

The V gene is TRBV20-1, the J gene TRBJ2-2; 7 bases agree with TRBD1. This CDR3 contains 13 residues. Germline V gene lookup returns CDR1 DFQATT and CDR2 SNEGSKA (reference sequence). The V gene end was trimmed by 4 bases and the J gene end by 6 bases; junction bases not matched to a gene: 5. CDR3 sequence reads: CSAKRGRSGELFF. CDR3 DNA: TGCAGTGCTAAGAGGGGGCGATCCGGGGAGCTGTTTTTT.

The sample holds many counts of this clonotype. J is TRBJ2-5 and V is TRBV14, with D hard to call. Germline V gene data show CDR1 as SGHDN and CDR2 as FVKESK. Trimming shortened V by 0 bases and J by 5 bases, and 13 bases separated the two germline ends. This CDR3 spans 15 amino acids. The CDR3 sequence is CASSQDKWGAETQYF. The CDR3 DNA sequence: TGTGCCAGCAGCCAAGATAAGTGGGGTGCGGAGACCCAGTACTTC.

This clonotype appeared many times. The V gene is TRBV5-1, the J gene TRBJ1-1; 9 bases match TRBD1. The germline CDR1 and CDR2 sequences are SGHRS and YFSETQ. Germline trimming cut 1 base from V and 0 bases from J; bases unmatched to any gene: 4. This CDR3 contains 16 residues. In DNA form, the CDR3 reads TGCGCCAGCAGCTTGAGACAGGGGGTTATGAACACTGAAGCTTTCTTT. Translation gives CASSLRQGVMNTEAFF.

The V gene is TRBV10-3, the J gene TRBJ2-7; D gene unclear. The CDR3 loop spans 15 amino acids. Per the germline V gene, CDR1 is ENHRY and CDR2 is SYGVKD. Trimming cost V 6 bases and J 2 bases, with 17 bases left between them. CDR3 sequence reads: CAIRPSRQEPYEQYF. For the CDR3, the DNA is TGTGCCATCAGGCCCTCTAGGCAGGAACCCTACGAGCAGTACTTC.

This clonotype was seen many times. This sequence joins TRBV2 and TRBJ2-1; 11 positions match TRBD2. This CDR3 has 16 amino acids. V shed 2 bases, J shed 0 bases, and the junction held 0 bases outside the gene matches. CDR1 SNHLY and CDR2 FYNNEI come from the germline V gene. The CDR3 here is CASSETSGSSYNEQFF. In DNA, the CDR3 is TGTGCCAGCAGTGAAACTAGCGGGAGCTCCTACAATGAGCAGTTCTTC.

A single count supports this clonotype. The chain is built from TRBV12-3 or TRBV12-4 and TRBJ1-2, with 9 bases matching TRBD1. The CDR3 totals 14 residues. The V gene end was trimmed by 6 bases and the J gene end by 6 bases; junction bases not matched to a gene: 8. Here the CDR3 reads CASSQDRGINGYTF. For the CDR3, the DNA is TGTGCCAGCAGCCAGGACAGGGGCATTAATGGCTACACCTTC.

This clonotype was observed at least ten times. The chain joins TRBV5-1 to TRBJ2-7; TRBD1 might be the D (6 bases). CDR1 is SGHRS, CDR2 YFSETQ, per germline. The CDR3 is 18 residues long. V was pared by 0 bases and J by 0 bases, with 19 bases between. The CDR3 protein is CASSLARSRGLGSYEQYF. The DNA of the CDR3 is TGCGCCAGCAGCTTGGCCCGGAGCAGGGGCTTGGGCTCCTACGAGCAGTACTTC.

The chain carries TRBV2 and TRBJ1-5; weak D call: TRBD1 (6 bases). The germline V gene encodes CDR1 SNHLY and CDR2 FYNNEI. V was clipped by 0 bases and J by 7 bases, with 13 bases between them. The length of the CDR3 is 15 residues. As DNA, the CDR3 is TGTGCCAGCAGTGAAGCCTTACAGGGTCGCCAGCCCCAGCATTTT. Translation gives CASSEALQGRQPQHF.

This clonotype was counted at least ten times. The chain has TRBV5-1 and TRBJ2-1; 10 bases map to TRBD2. This CDR3 contains 16 residues. The V gene's germline CDR1 is SGHRS and CDR2 YFSETQ. Trimming at V came to 3 bases and at J to 1 base, leaving 4 bases not matched to a gene. CDR3 in DNA: TGCGCCAGCAGCTCGACTAGCGGGTTATCCTACAATGAGCAGTTCTTC. Translated, it gives CASSSTSGLSYNEQFF.

In its sample, this clonotype was seen many times. The rearrangement links TRBV20-1 to TRBJ2-1, with D tentatively TRBD1 (6 bases). The CDR3 contains 14 residues. Germline-derived CDR1 and CDR2 are DFQATT and SNEGSKA (reference sequence). V was pared by 5 bases and J by 0 bases, with 11 bases between. Here the CDR3 DNA reads TGCAGTGCTCCGAAAGGGGGCTCCTACAATGAGCAGTTCTTC. The encoded protein is CSAPKGGSYNEQFF.

This clonotype was counted at least ten times. This sequence joins TRBV12-3 or TRBV12-4 and TRBJ2-5, with D perhaps assigned TRBD1 or TRBD2 (5 bases each). CDR3 length equals 12 residues. V was clipped by 6 bases and J by 7 bases, with 12 bases between them. Written as DNA, the CDR3 is TGTGCCAGCAGAACGGGGCTGGTGACCCAGTACTTC. Translating it yields CASRTGLVTQYF.